In this sample, the clone carrying this T cell receptor beta chain turned up once. This sample is part of a study of blood T cell repertoires in COVID-19. At the level of the study: The samples span acute and convalescent COVID-19 from the United States, Italy and Spain. PBMCs, B-cell-depleted T cells, or T cells provided the cDNA or gDNA that made up the material.

CDR1 MDHEN and CDR2 SYDVKM come from the germline V gene. Trimming took 4 bases from V and 0 from J, leaving 13 bases between them. The CDR3 length is 16 residues. Repertoires were generated with immunoSEQ multiplex PCR, while TCRdb's copy carries only in-frame clones and drops some. The data contain roughly 99,000 clones, around 92% of them singletons. What was sequenced was peripheral blood. The source of this sequence is a man between 40 and 49 years old with active or convalescent COVID-19. The chain combines TRBV28 with TRBJ1-5; possibly TRBD1 for D (6 bases). This CDR3 is CASSSVTRGSNQPQHF. DNA of the CDR3: TGTGCCAGCAGTTCGGTAACCAGGGGTAGCAATCAGCCCCAGCATTTT.